This T cell receptor beta chain was retrieved from a study of beta chain features in type 1 diabetes. In the study overall: What patients shared with healthy donors was a similar profile of age, gender and cell yields.

Sequenced material consisted of expressed TCRB transcripts (all of the isolated RNA was reverse transcribed). TCRdb keeps only in-frame clones here, not all; method: immunoSEQ multiplex PCR. The sample lists around 180,000 clones; about 13% were seen once. Trimming left V 0 bases short and J 14 bases short, with 11 bases between. Germline loops: CDR1 SGHDN, CDR2 FVKESK. The CDR3 is 12 residues long. Specimen: central memory CD4+ T cells from blood. The J gene is TRBJ2-1, the V gene TRBV14; unclear D gene. The TCR sequence derives from a woman in her late teens or twenties in good health. The CDR3 region has the DNA TGTGCCAGCAGCCAAGATCGGTCAATTAAGTTCTTC. Translating gives CASSQDRSIKFF. Complete variable domain (other parts from reference TRBV14 and TRBJ2-1): EAGVTQFPSHSVIEKGQTVTLRCDPISGHDNLYWYRRVMGKEIKFLLHFVKESKQDESGMPNNRFLAERTGGTYSTLKVQPAELEDSGVYFCASSQDRSIKFFGPGTRLTVL.